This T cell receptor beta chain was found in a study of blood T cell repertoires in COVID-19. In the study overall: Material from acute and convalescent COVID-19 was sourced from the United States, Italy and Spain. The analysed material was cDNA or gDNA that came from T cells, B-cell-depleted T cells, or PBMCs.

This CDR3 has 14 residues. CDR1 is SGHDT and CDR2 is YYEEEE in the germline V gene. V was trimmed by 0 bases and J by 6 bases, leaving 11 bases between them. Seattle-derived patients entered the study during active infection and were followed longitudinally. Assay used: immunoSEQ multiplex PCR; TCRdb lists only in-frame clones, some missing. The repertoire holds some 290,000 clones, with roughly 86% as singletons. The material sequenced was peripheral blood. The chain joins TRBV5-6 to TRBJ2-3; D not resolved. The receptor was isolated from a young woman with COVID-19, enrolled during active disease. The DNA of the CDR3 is TGTGCCAGCAGCTTGGTAGAGGCGACGGATACGCAGTATTTT. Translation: CASSLVEATDTQYF.